This T cell receptor (beta chain) comes out of a study of graft-versus-host responses after intestinal transplantation. Background on the study: All of the recipients had induction that used anti-thymocyte globulin, then tacrolimus and steroids for 2 to 3 years. Study-level points and caveats: HvG clone declines early post-transplant were associated with peak circulating GvH levels.

The data were produced by immunoSEQ multiplex PCR, yet TCRdb's version contains in-frame clones alone and is incomplete. This sample has around 13,000 clones, with 90% to 95% found just once. V trimming: 2 bases; J trimming: 4 bases; junction bases outside the gene matches: 2. The V gene's germline CDR1 is SGHTS and CDR2 YDEGEE. The CDR3 contains 13 residues. Comment on this clone: Antigen specificity is unknown.

This clonotype originated in a human patient who received an intestinal transplant, so some T cells may come from the graft donor. The sample in question was PBMCs, obtained around 1,000 days after intestinal transplantation. The V and J genes are TRBV5-8 and TRBJ2-5; 7 bases match TRBD2. CDR3 sequence reads: CASSFSGGETQYF. CDR3 in DNA: TGTGCCAGCAGCTTCTCGGGGGGAGAGACCCAGTACTTC.